Listed here is a single T cell receptor beta chain. The CDR3 runs 15 residues. Trimming left V 6 bases short and J 2 bases short, with 18 bases between. CDR1 is GTSNPN, CDR2 SVGIG, per germline (reference sequence). This sample was included in a study of blood T cells in healthy people across ages. Total RNA extracted from each sample amounted to at least 6 micrograms. A second PCR of about 7 to 12 cycles used a sample-barcoded 5' primer and a J-beta primer mix. TCRdb fed the 5' RACE reads into MiXCR, producing one record per CDR3 protein. The sample records about 780,000 distinct CDR3 sequences, around 24% being singletons. The same sample was also studied in work on T cells of mothers and their children. That paper states: Mothers gave over 8 million TCR beta CDR3 reads each, and children some 3 million each.

This clonotype was obtained from a boy aged 5-17 years in good health. Material for sequencing was blood. V and J are TRBV30 and TRBJ2-3; D might be TRBD2 (6 bases). This CDR3 is CACGGRRGSTDTQYF. The CDR3 DNA is TGTGCCTGCGGAGGGAGGCGGGGATCCACAGATACGCAGTATTTT.